Presented here are 31 T cell receptor beta chains from one specimen sequenced in a study of blood T cell repertoires in COVID-19. Here immunoSEQ multiplex PCR was the method, and the copy in TCRdb shows in-frame clones only, minus some. Of about 42,000 clones listed, about 77% are singletons. The sample taken for sequencing was peripheral blood. These receptors all stem from a man older than 75 with acute or convalescent COVID-19.

This chain uses TRBV18 with TRBJ2-2, with D possibly being TRBD2 (6 bases). The CDR3 is 15 residues long. V was pared by 4 bases and J by 5 bases, with 14 bases between. Germline V gives CDR1 KGHSH, CDR2 LQKENI. The CDR3 region has the DNA TGTGCCAGCTCACGAGAGCGGGCCCAAACCGGGGAGCTGTTTTTT. Its protein product is CASSRERAQTGELFF.

This sequence joins TRBV6-4 and TRBJ2-7; TRBD1 might be the D (6 bases). Germline V CDR1 and CDR2: MRHNA, SNTAGT. This CDR3 contains 14 residues. V lost 10 bases and J 3 bases, leaving 19 bases between the germline ends. The CDR3 loop reads CANPQDRCLYEQYF. As DNA, the CDR3 is TGTGCCAACCCCCAGGACAGATGCCTCTACGAGCAGTACTTC.

The chain joins TRBV7-2 to TRBJ1-5; 7 positions agree with TRBD1. Germline CDR1 reads SGHTA; CDR2 reads FQGNSA. The CDR3 loop spans 15 amino acids. The V and J ends lost 6 bases and 4 bases, in that order; junction bases with no gene match: 9. The CDR3 is CASSQWGTANQPQHF. In DNA, the CDR3 is TGTGCCAGCAGTCAGTGGGGGACAGCGAATCAGCCCCAGCATTTT. Together with reference TRBV7-2 and TRBJ1-5, the CDR3 gives the full variable domain: GAGVSQSPSNKVTEKGKDVELRCDPISGHTALYWYRQSLGQGLEFLIYFQGNSAPDKSGLPSDRFSAERTGGSVSTLTIQRTQQEDSAVYLCASSQWGTANQPQHFGDGTRLSIL.

V gene TRBV13 combines with J gene TRBJ2-1, with TRBD2 matching 11 bases. This CDR3 has 15 residues. Unmatched junction bases numbered 8, after V lost 5 bases and J lost 8 bases. Germline V CDR1 and CDR2: PRHDT, FYEKMQ (reference sequence). CDR3 bases: TGTGCCAGCAGCGTAACTAGCGGGAGAGGGGATGAGCAGTTCTTC. Its translation: CASSVTSGRGDEQFF.

This clone was recorded only once. The chain carries TRBV29-1 and TRBJ1-1; 8 nucleotides line up with TRBD1. V shed 3 bases, J shed 1 base, and the junction held 1 base outside the gene matches. Germline V gives CDR1 SQVTM, CDR2 ANQGSEA. CDR3 length equals 13 residues. CDR3 protein: CSVETGENTEAFF. The CDR3 DNA reads TGCAGCGTTGAGACAGGGGAGAACACTGAAGCTTTCTTT.

This rearrangement joins TRBV5-5 to TRBJ1-3, with D maybe TRBD1 (5 bases). Trimming cost V 0 bases and J 4 bases, with 11 bases left between them. The CDR3 covers 15 residues. Germline CDR1 is SGHKS and CDR2 is YYEKEE (reference sequence). CDR3: CASSLEGLAGNTIYF. The CDR3 DNA reads TGTGCCAGCAGCTTGGAGGGGCTGGCGGGAAACACCATATATTTT.

This clone has only one observation. The chain joins TRBV11-2 to TRBJ2-3, with TRBD2 identical over 12 bases. CDR3 length: 15 amino acids. The germline gives CDR1 SGHAT, CDR2 FQNNGV. The junction had 5 bases not matched to a gene; V was cut back by 4 bases and J by 6 bases. DNA of the CDR3: TGTGCCAGCAGCTCCTACGGGACTAGCGGGGATACGCAGTATTTT. Its translation: CASSSYGTSGDTQYF.

This clone occurred many times. The chain employs TRBV6-5 and TRBJ1-2; weak D call: TRBD1 (5 bases). Germline lookup yields CDR1 MNHEY and CDR2 SVGAGI. The CDR3 is made up of 14 amino acids. V was trimmed by 7 bases and J by 4 bases, leaving 16 bases between them. CDR3 in DNA: TGTGCCAGCACCCCGGGGGGGGACCTCTATGGCTACACCTTC. This translates into CASTPGGDLYGYTF.

The chain combines TRBV2 with TRBJ2-2; 9 nucleotides match TRBD2. V lost 5 bases, J lost 1 base, and 5 bases stayed unmatched. The germline CDR1 and CDR2 sequences are SNHLY and FYNNEI. CDR3 length: 16 amino acids. CDR3 coding DNA: TGTGCCAGCAGTTTGGTTAGCGGGGGGAACACCGGGGAGCTGTTTTTT. Protein product: CASSLVSGGNTGELFF. The full variable domain, with the rest looked up from reference TRBV2 and TRBJ2-2, is EPEVTQTPSHQVTQMGQEVILRCVPISNHLYFYWYRQILGQKVEFLVSFYNNEISEKSEIFDDQFSVERPDGSNFTLKIRSTKLEDSAMYFCASSLVSGGNTGELFFGEGSRLTVL.

This rearrangement joins TRBV9 to TRBJ1-2, with TRBD1 identical over 8 bases. This CDR3 has 15 residues. From germline, CDR1 is SGDLS and CDR2 YYNGEE. J lost 4 bases, V lost 1 base, and 6 bases had no gene match. CDR3 in amino acids: CASSVSNRGTYGYTF. CDR3 nucleotides: TGTGCCAGCAGCGTATCTAACAGGGGGACCTATGGCTACACCTTC.

This clone was observed a few times. The J gene is TRBJ1-4, the V gene TRBV4-1; possibly TRBD1 for D (6 bases). Germline V CDR1 and CDR2: MGHRA, YSYEKL. V shed 3 bases and J shed 7 bases, with 24 bases lying between them. This CDR3 comprises 18 residues. The CDR3 DNA reads TGCGCCAGCAGCCATTCTCTGGGGGCGAGGAGTAGTACTGAAAAACTGTTTTTT. Protein sequence: CASSHSLGARSSTEKLFF.

The chain couples TRBV9 to TRBJ2-5; a possible D gene is TRBD1 (5 bases). With 0 bases removed from V and 5 bases from J, the gap between germline ends came to 11 bases. CDR1 SGDLS and CDR2 YYNGEE come from the germline V gene. This CDR3 comprises 14 residues. The CDR3 DNA reads TGTGCCAGCAGCGTAGAGGGGATGGGGGAGACCCAGTACTTC. Protein product: CASSVEGMGETQYF.

V usage is TRBV5-1 and J usage is TRBJ1-2; no clear D. CDR3 length equals 13 residues. Looked up from germline, CDR1 is SGHRS and CDR2 is YFSETQ. Deletions cut 7 bases from V and 2 bases from J, with 12 bases between. The CDR3 loop is CASSEEANYGYTF. CDR3 nucleotide sequence: TGCGCCAGCTCTGAAGAAGCAAACTATGGCTACACCTTC.

The J gene is TRBJ1-1, the V gene TRBV4-1, with 8 nucleotides matching TRBD1. The V gene end was trimmed by 6 bases and the J gene end by 3 bases; junction bases not matched to a gene: 6. This CDR3 has 14 residues. CDR1 is MGHRA, CDR2 YSYEKL, per germline. The CDR3, as DNA: TGCGCCAGCAGGTCAGGGGGCGGATACACTGAAGCTTTCTTT. The encoded protein is CASRSGGGYTEAFF.

In nucleotides, the CDR3 is TGTGCCAGCAGACTCGGACAGGGAAGTGAAAAACTGTTTTTT. Protein sequence: CASRLGQGSEKLFF. The gene calls are TRBV6-5 and TRBJ1-4, with 8 bases aligning to TRBD1. The V gene end was trimmed by 6 bases and the J gene end by 7 bases; junction bases not matched to a gene: 7. Germline lookup yields CDR1 MNHEY and CDR2 SVGAGI. This CDR3 contains 14 residues.

This chain uses TRBV2 with TRBJ1-6; no firm D call. Germline loops: CDR1 SNHLY, CDR2 FYNNEI. The CDR3 is made up of 15 amino acids. V lost 2 bases and J 5 bases, leaving 10 bases between the germline ends. The CDR3 DNA reads as TGTGCCAGCAGTGAACTGGGTCGGGATAATTCACCCCTCCACTTT. Translating it yields CASSELGRDNSPLHF.

This clone has a handful of counts. The chain carries TRBV5-3 and TRBJ1-4; D is perhaps TRBD1 (5 bases). TRBV5-3 is designated an ORF whose function remains uncertain. This CDR3 has 15 amino acids. The V end was cut by 0 bases, the J end by 7 bases, with 13 bases between. DNA of the CDR3: TGTGCCAGAAGCTTGGGATCCAAAGGGGTTGAAAAACTGTTTTTT. Its translation is CARSLGSKGVEKLFF.

This clone was seen more than once but under ten times. The V and J genes are TRBV15 and TRBJ2-3; 11 bases align to TRBD2. The CDR3 is 18 residues long. Losses at the gene ends were 1 base for V and 5 bases for J; bases not matched to a gene: 11. CDR1 LNHNV and CDR2 YYDKDF come from the germline V gene (reference sequence). The DNA of the CDR3 is TGTGCCACCAGCAGAGGGGCGTTGACTAGCGGGGCGGGAGATACGCAGTATTTT. Translation: CATSRGALTSGAGDTQYF.

The gene calls are TRBV11-2 and TRBJ2-7; D not certain. Trimming cost V 5 bases and J 4 bases, with 9 bases left between them. The CDR3 sequence is 12 residues long. Germline lookup yields CDR1 SGHAT and CDR2 FQNNGV. CDR3 sequence reads: CASSLLTYEQYF. The CDR3 DNA is TGTGCCAGCAGCCTACTGACTTACGAGCAGTACTTC.

Regarding this clone: A much larger clone lies one base from this, so it may be a read error. This sample also contains other DNA sequences that code for the same CDR3. The chain combines TRBV19 with TRBJ1-2; 7 bases are shared with TRBD1. The germline gives CDR1 LNHDA, CDR2 SQIVND (reference sequence). This CDR3 has 12 amino acids. CDR3 DNA: TGTGCCAGCAGTATATCACAGGGGCTCTACACCTTC. This gives the protein CASSISQGLYTF.

The gene calls are TRBV5-1 and TRBJ2-1, with 10 bases identical to TRBD2. CDR3 length: 15 residues. CDR1 is SGHRS and CDR2 is YFSETQ in the germline V gene. V was pared by 0 bases and J by 5 bases, with 2 bases of the junction left unmatched. CDR3 in amino acids: CASSLGSGGHNEQFF. CDR3 DNA: TGCGCCAGCAGCTTGGGTAGCGGGGGGCACAATGAGCAGTTCTTC.

V usage is TRBV5-1 and J usage is TRBJ1-1; possibly TRBD1 for D (5 bases). The CDR3 has 15 residues. Per the germline V gene, CDR1 is SGHRS and CDR2 is YFSETQ. V shed 0 bases and J shed 5 bases, with 14 bases lying between them. The CDR3 spells CASSLDRSGSTEAFF. The CDR3 bases are TGCGCCAGCAGCTTGGACAGGTCAGGTAGTACTGAAGCTTTCTTT.

The V and J genes are TRBV7-9 and TRBJ2-4; D unresolved. CDR1 and CDR2 from the germline V gene are SEHNR and FQNEAQ (reference sequence). The CDR3 spans 18 residues. The V and J ends lost 5 bases and 0 bases respectively, with 20 bases between them. Here the CDR3 reads CASSPLYLSLLAKNIQYF. As DNA, the CDR3 is TGTGCCAGCAGCCCACTCTACCTCTCCCTCCTAGCCAAAAACATTCAGTACTTC.

The chain employs TRBV3-1 (or the pseudogene TRBV3-2) and TRBJ1-2; 8 nucleotides align to TRBD1. The CDR3 has 13 residues. The ends lost 8 bases at V and 2 bases at J; junction bases unmatched: 4. CDR1 is LGHDT, CDR2 YNNKEL, per germline (reference sequence). The CDR3 region is CASRGQANYGYTF. In DNA form, the CDR3 reads TGTGCCAGCCGGGGACAGGCCAACTATGGCTACACCTTC.

This clone was detected only once. The J gene is TRBJ2-1, the V gene TRBV15; the D gene is possibly TRBD1 (6 bases). The germline gives CDR1 LNHNV, CDR2 YYDKDF (reference sequence). This CDR3 contains 17 residues. With 5 bases removed from V and 0 bases from J, the gap between germline ends came to 17 bases. The CDR3 spells CATSVASGTNSYNEQFF. CDR3 nucleotide sequence: TGTGCCACCAGCGTAGCATCCGGGACAAACTCCTACAATGAGCAGTTCTTC.

The chain is built from TRBV11-2 and TRBJ1-1; unclear D gene. The V gene lost 3 bases and the J gene lost 3 bases, with 5 bases spanning the gap. The CDR3 is 12 residues long. Germline CDR1 and CDR2: SGHAT and FQNNGV. For the CDR3, the DNA is TGTGCCAGCAGCTTGAGGGACACTGAAGCTTTCTTT. Protein: CASSLRDTEAFF.

The chain uses TRBV5-1 and TRBJ2-1, with TRBD2 identical over 7 bases. V shed 3 bases and J 4 bases; nucleotides not matched to a gene: 7. CDR1 and CDR2 (germline): SGHRS, YFSETQ. CDR3 length equals 15 residues. The CDR3 region has the DNA TGCGCCAGCAGCTATCGGGCGGGAGTATACAATGAGCAGTTCTTC. Translation gives CASSYRAGVYNEQFF. Full variable domain (outside the CDR3, taken from reference TRBV5-1 and TRBJ2-1): KAGVTQTPRYLIKTRGQQVTLSCSPISGHRSVSWYQQTPGQGLQFLFEYFSETQRNKGNFPGRFSGRQFSNSRSEMNVSTLELGDSALYLCASSYRAGVYNEQFFGPGTRLTVL.

This clone was picked up a small number of times. CDR3 DNA: TGTGCCAGCAGTTACTCTATTACGGGCTCTGGAAACACCATATATTTT. As protein: CASSYSITGSGNTIYF. This sequence joins TRBV6-8 and TRBJ1-3, with D unclear. This CDR3 spans 16 amino acids. Germline lookup yields CDR1 MNHGY and CDR2 SAAAGT. Trimming stripped 0 bases from V and 0 bases from J, with 9 bases between.

The chain combines TRBV6-5 with TRBJ2-5; 10 bases are shared with TRBD1. Germline trimming cut 2 bases from V and 5 bases from J; bases unmatched to any gene: 5. The length of the CDR3 is 15 residues. Per the germline V gene, CDR1 is MNHEY and CDR2 is SVGAGI. CDR3 loop: CASSYARDRGETQYF. As DNA, the CDR3 is TGTGCCAGCAGTTACGCCCGGGACAGGGGTGAGACCCAGTACTTC.

The chain joins TRBV30 to TRBJ2-1, with 14 positions matching TRBD2. The CDR3 spans 13 residues. Per germline, CDR1 GTSNPN and CDR2 SVGIG (reference sequence). The trim removed 7 bases at V and 9 bases at J, leaving 5 bases unmatched. As DNA, the CDR3 is TGTGCCTTGGGACTAGCGGGAGCGAGTGAGCAGTTCTTC. Amino acids: CALGLAGASEQFF.

This clone was recorded a few times. V and J are TRBV5-8 and TRBJ1-2; 9 positions match TRBD1. The J segment lost 7 bases and the V segment lost 1 base, leaving 8 bases of the junction unmatched. The CDR3 covers 15 residues. The V gene's germline CDR1 is SGHTS and CDR2 YDEGEE. CDR3 coding DNA: TGTGCCAGCAGCTTGAGGGAGGACAGGGGATCTGGCTACACCTTC. This encodes CASSLREDRGSGYTF.